Listed below are T cell receptor beta chains from one sample, sequenced in a study of cytomegalovirus exposure and HLA in healthy donors. Profiled with immunoSEQ multiplex PCR; TCRdb holds only in-frame clones, not every one. This sample has about 190,000 clones; 75% to 90% occur once, and the top ten carry around 2.8%. The specimen sequenced was PBMCs. The receptors come from a woman between 45 and 60 years old in good health and CMV-seropositive. Each CDR3 is given with its conserved first and last residue. Fields, in order: clone size, D gene, V gene, J gene, CDR3 DNA, CDR3 protein. A D gene is named only where the DNA matches it firmly. Not every row has a clone size; where given, it reads once, few, many or a size class.

clone_size: NA
d_call: NA
v_call: TRBV6-1
j_call: TRBJ1-3
cdr3_nt: TGTGCCAGCTTACCAGGGGATCTCTCTGGAAACACCATATATTTT
cdr3_aa: CASLPGDLSGNTIYF

clone_size: NA
d_call: NA
v_call: TRBV5-4
j_call: TRBJ2-4
cdr3_nt: TGTGCCAGCAGCTCAGCGACTGTAGCCAAAAACATTCAGTACTTC
cdr3_aa: CASSSATVAKNIQYF

clone_size: NA
d_call: TRBD1
v_call: TRBV5-1
j_call: TRBJ2-2
cdr3_nt: TGCGCCAGCAGCTTGTTCTCTGGGGACAGGTTGAGAACCGGGGAGCTGTTTTTT
cdr3_aa: CASSLFSGDRLRTGELFF

clone_size: few
d_call: TRBD1
v_call: TRBV6-5
j_call: TRBJ2-2
cdr3_nt: TGTGCCAGCAGCCCCGGGACAGGGGACACCGGGGAGCTGTTTTTT
cdr3_aa: CASSPGTGDTGELFF

clone_size: NA
d_call: NA
v_call: TRBV6-1
j_call: TRBJ2-1
cdr3_nt: TGTGCCAGCAGTTTGAGTAGGGGTCTTTACAATGAGCAGTTCTTC
cdr3_aa: CASSLSRGLYNEQFF

clone_size: once
d_call: TRBD1
v_call: TRBV19
j_call: TRBJ1-1
cdr3_nt: TGTGCCAGTAGTATAACGGCAGGGGGTACTGAAGCTTTCTTT
cdr3_aa: CASSITAGGTEAFF

clone_size: once
d_call: NA
v_call: TRBV2
j_call: TRBJ1-2
cdr3_nt: TGTGCCAGCACCCAGGGACTGTATGGCTACACCTTC
cdr3_aa: CASTQGLYGYTF

clone_size: NA
d_call: TRBD1
v_call: TRBV9
j_call: TRBJ2-2
cdr3_nt: TGTGCCAGCAATCCACAGGGGGCGCCGAACACCGGGGAGCTGTTTTTT
cdr3_aa: CASNPQGAPNTGELFF

clone_size: NA
d_call: NA
v_call: TRBV18
j_call: TRBJ2-5
cdr3_nt: TGTGCCAGCTCACCATATTCCAGGGAGGCAGAGACCCAGTACTTC
cdr3_aa: CASSPYSREAETQYF

clone_size: few
d_call: NA
v_call: TRBV2
j_call: TRBJ1-5
cdr3_nt: TGTGCCAGCAGTCCACAACATTATCAGCCCCAGCATTTT
cdr3_aa: CASSPQHYQPQHF

clone_size: NA
d_call: TRBD1
v_call: TRBV30
j_call: TRBJ2-2
cdr3_nt: TGTGCCTGGAGTAACAGGGGGGCCGCCGGGGAGCTGTTTTTT
cdr3_aa: CAWSNRGAAGELFF

clone_size: NA
d_call: NA
v_call: TRBV21-1
j_call: TRBJ2-5
cdr3_nt: TGTGCCAGCAGCAAAGCGCCTAAAGAGACCCAGTACTTC
cdr3_aa: CASSKAPKETQYF

clone_size: NA
d_call: TRBD2
v_call: TRBV9
j_call: TRBJ2-3
cdr3_nt: TGTGCCAGCAGCGTGGGGGGACTAGCGGGGGTTACTAGCGTCCATTTT
cdr3_aa: CASSVGGLAGVTSVHF

clone_size: NA
d_call: NA
v_call: TRBV5-5
j_call: TRBJ1-2
cdr3_nt: TGTGCCAGCAGCTTGGCCCCGGATGGGGCTGGTGGCTACACCTTC
cdr3_aa: CASSLAPDGAGGYTF

clone_size: once
d_call: NA
v_call: TRBV6-6
j_call: TRBJ1-1
cdr3_nt: TGTGCCAGCAGCACTACAGGGAGTGAAGCTTTCTTT
cdr3_aa: CASSTTGSEAFF

clone_size: NA
d_call: TRBD1
v_call: TRBV2
j_call: TRBJ2-3
cdr3_nt: TGTGCCAGCAGTGTATTGGGACAGGGGGCAGATACGCAGTATTTT
cdr3_aa: CASSVLGQGADTQYF

clone_size: NA
d_call: NA
v_call: TRBV4-1
j_call: TRBJ1-2
cdr3_nt: TGCGCCAGCAGCCAAGATCGAGCCAGGAACTATGGCTACACCTTC
cdr3_aa: CASSQDRARNYGYTF

clone_size: NA
d_call: NA
v_call: TRBV19
j_call: TRBJ1-6
cdr3_nt: TGTGCCAGTAGTATGCGGGAGATCACCAATTCACCCCTCCACTTT
cdr3_aa: CASSMREITNSPLHF

clone_size: few
d_call: NA
v_call: TRBV5-1
j_call: TRBJ2-7
cdr3_nt: TGCGCCAGCAGCGAGACCCCTTCAGGGCTGTCCTACGAGCAGTACTTC
cdr3_aa: CASSETPSGLSYEQYF

clone_size: NA
d_call: NA
v_call: TRBV6-5
j_call: TRBJ2-3
cdr3_nt: TGTGCCAGCAGAAGGGAGCGGAGCACAGATACGCAGTATTTT
cdr3_aa: CASRRERSTDTQYF